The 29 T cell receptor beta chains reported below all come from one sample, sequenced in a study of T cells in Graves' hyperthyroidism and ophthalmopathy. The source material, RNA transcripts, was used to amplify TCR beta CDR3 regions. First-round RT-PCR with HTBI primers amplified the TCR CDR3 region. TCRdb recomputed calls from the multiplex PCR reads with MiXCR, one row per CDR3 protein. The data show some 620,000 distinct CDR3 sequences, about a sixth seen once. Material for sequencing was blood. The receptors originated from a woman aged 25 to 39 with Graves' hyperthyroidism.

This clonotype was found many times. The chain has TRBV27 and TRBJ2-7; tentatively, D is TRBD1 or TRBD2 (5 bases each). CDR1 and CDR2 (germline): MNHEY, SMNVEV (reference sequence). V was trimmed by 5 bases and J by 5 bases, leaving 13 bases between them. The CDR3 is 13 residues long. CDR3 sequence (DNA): TGTGCCAGCAGTCAATCGGTGGGGGACGAGCAGTACTTC. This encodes CASSQSVGDEQYF.

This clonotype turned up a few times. CDR3 loop: CASTSPGGISGNTIYF. In DNA form, the CDR3 reads TGTGCCAGCACCTCTCCGGGGGGAATCTCTGGAAACACCATATATTTT. This chain uses TRBV6-1 with TRBJ1-3, with D possibly TRBD1 on 5 matching bases. Germline V gene sequence: CDR1 MNHNS, CDR2 SASEGT. V dropped 7 bases and J dropped 0 bases, with 16 bases sitting between them. The CDR3 extends over 16 amino acids.

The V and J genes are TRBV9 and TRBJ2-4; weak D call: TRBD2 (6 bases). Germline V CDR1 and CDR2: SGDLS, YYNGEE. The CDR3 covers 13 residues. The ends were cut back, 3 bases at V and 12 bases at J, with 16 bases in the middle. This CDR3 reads CASSAGSMGTQYF. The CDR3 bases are TGTGCCAGCAGCGCCGGGAGTATGGGGACTCAGTACTTC.

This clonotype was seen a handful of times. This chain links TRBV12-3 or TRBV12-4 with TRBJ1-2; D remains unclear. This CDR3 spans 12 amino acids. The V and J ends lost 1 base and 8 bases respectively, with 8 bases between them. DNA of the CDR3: TGTGCCAGCAGTTTAGAGCAGGAGGGCTACACCTTC. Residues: CASSLEQEGYTF.

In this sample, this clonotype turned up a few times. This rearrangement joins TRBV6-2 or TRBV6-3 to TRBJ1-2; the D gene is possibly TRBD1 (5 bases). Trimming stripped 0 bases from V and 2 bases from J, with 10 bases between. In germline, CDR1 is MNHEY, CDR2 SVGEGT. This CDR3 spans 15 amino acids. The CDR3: CASSYSRTLNYGYTF. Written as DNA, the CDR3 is TGTGCCAGCAGTTACTCCCGGACACTCAACTATGGCTACACCTTC.

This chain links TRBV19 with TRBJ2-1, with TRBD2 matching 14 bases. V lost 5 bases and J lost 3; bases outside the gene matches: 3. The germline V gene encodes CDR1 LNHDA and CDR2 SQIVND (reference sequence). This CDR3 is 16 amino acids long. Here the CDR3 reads CASSHGLAGGYNEQFF. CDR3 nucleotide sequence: TGTGCCAGTAGTCACGGACTAGCGGGAGGCTACAATGAGCAGTTCTTC.

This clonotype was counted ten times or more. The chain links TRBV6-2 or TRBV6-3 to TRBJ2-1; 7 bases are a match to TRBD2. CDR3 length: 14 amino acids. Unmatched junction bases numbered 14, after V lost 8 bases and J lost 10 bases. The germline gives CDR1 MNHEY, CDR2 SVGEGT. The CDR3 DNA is TGTGCCAGCGGGTTACTAGCGAGAGCCTCGGAGCAGTTCTTC. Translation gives CASGLLARASEQFF.

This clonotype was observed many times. This CDR3 reads CASSQDPGQALGLAEQFF. The CDR3 region has the DNA TGTGCCAGCAGCCAAGACCCGGGACAGGCATTGGGACTAGCTGAGCAGTTCTTC. V usage is TRBV3-1 and J usage is TRBJ2-1; D possibly corresponds to TRBD2 (9 bases). In germline, CDR1 is LGHDT, CDR2 YNNKEL (reference sequence). Trimming took off 0 bases at V and 9 bases at J, with 24 bases between the two ends. The CDR3 extends over 18 amino acids.

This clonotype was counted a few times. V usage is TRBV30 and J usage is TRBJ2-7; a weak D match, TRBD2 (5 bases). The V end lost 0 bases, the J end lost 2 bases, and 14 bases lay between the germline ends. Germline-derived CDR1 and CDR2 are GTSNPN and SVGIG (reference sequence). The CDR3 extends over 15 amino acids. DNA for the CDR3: TGTGCCTGGAGTGTAATAGTCTACGGGACCTACGAGCAGTACTTC. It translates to CAWSVIVYGTYEQYF.

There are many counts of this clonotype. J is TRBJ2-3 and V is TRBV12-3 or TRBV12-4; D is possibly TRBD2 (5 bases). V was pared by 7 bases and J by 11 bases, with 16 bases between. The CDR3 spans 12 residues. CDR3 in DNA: TGTGCCAGCAATAAGGGAGTCGTTGGGCAGTATTTT. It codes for CASNKGVVGQYF.

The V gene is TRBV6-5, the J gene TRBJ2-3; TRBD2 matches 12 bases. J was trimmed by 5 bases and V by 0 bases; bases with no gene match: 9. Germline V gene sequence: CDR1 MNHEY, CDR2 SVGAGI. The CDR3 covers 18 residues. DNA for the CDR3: TGTGCCAGCAGTTACTCGAGTCCTAGCGGGGGGGCGGGAGATACGCAGTATTTT. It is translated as CASSYSSPSGGAGDTQYF.

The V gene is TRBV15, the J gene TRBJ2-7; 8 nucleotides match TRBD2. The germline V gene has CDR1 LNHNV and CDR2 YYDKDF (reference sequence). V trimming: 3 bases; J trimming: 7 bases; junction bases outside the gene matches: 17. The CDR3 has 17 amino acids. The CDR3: CATSSRFEPGGPNEQYF. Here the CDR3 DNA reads TGTGCCACCAGCAGTCGGTTTGAGCCGGGAGGGCCGAATGAGCAGTACTTC.

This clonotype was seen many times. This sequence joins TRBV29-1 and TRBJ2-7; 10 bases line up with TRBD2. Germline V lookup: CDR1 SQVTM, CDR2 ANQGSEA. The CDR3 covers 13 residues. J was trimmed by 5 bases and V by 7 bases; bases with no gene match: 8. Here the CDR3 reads CSAIPGLANEQYF. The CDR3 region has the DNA TGCAGCGCTATCCCGGGACTAGCGAACGAGCAGTACTTC.

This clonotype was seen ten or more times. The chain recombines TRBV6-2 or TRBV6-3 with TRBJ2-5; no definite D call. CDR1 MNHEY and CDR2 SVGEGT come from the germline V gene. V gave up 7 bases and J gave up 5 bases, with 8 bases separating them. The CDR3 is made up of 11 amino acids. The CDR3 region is CASMRMETQYF. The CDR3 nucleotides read TGTGCCAGCATGCGGATGGAGACCCAGTACTTC.

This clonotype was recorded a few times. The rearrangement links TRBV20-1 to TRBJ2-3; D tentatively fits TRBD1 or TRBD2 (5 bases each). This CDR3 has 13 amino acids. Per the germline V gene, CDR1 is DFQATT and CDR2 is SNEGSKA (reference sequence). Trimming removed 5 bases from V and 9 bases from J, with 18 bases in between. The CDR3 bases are TGCAGTGCTGGAAATCGGGACCAGAGAACGCAGTATTTT. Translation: CSAGNRDQRTQYF.

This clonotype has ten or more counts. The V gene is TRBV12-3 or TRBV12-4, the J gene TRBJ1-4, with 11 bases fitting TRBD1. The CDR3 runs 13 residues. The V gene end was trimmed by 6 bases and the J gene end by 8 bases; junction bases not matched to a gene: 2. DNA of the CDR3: TGTGCCAGCAGGAGGACAGGGGGCGAAAAACTGTTTTTT. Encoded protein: CASRRTGGEKLFF.

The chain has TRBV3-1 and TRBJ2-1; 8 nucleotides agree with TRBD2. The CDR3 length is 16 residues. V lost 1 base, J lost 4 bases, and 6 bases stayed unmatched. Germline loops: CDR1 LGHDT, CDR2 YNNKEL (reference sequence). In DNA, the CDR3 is TGTGCCAGCAGCCAAGTCCTGACTAGCGCTTACAATGAGCAGTTCTTC. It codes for CASSQVLTSAYNEQFF.

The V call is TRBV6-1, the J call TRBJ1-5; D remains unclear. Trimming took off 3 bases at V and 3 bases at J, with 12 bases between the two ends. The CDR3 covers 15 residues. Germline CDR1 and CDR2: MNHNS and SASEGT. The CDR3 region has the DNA TGTGCCAGCAGTGACCCCTCCAAGGTCAATCAGCCCCAGCATTTT. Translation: CASSDPSKVNQPQHF.

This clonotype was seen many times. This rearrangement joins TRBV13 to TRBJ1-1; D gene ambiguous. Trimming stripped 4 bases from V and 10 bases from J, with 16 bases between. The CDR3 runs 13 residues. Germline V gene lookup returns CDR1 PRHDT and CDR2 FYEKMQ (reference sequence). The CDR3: CASSSQANRGAFF. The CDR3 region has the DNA TGTGCCAGCAGCTCCCAGGCCAATCGGGGAGCTTTCTTT.

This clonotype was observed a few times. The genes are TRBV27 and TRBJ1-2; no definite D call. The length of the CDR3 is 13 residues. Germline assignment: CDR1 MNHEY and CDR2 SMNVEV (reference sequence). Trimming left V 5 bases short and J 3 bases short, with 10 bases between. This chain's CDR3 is CASSIGADYGYTF. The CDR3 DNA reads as TGTGCCAGCAGTATCGGCGCCGACTATGGCTACACCTTC.

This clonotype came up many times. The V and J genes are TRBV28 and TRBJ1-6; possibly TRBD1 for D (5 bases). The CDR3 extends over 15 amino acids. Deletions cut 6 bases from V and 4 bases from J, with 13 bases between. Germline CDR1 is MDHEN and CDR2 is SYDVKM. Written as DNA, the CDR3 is TGTGCCAGCAGCCCCGGGACGTCTTATAATTCACCCCTCCACTTT. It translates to CASSPGTSYNSPLHF.

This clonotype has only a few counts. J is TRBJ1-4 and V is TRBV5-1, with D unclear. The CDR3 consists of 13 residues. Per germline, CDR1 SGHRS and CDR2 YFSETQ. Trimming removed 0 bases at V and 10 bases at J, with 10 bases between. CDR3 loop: CASSLDDTGKLFF. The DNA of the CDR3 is TGCGCCAGCAGCTTGGACGATACGGGAAAACTGTTTTTT.

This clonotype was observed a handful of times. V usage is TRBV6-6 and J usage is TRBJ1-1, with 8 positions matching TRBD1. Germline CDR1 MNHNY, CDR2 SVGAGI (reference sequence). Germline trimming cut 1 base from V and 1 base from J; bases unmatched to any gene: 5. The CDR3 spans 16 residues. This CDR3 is CASSYLPTGGNTEAFF. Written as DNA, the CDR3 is TGTGCCAGCAGTTACTTACCAACAGGGGGGAACACTGAAGCTTTCTTT.

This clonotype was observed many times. The CDR3 DNA is TGTGCCAGCAGCCAACCACCGGGACTAGGCTACGAGCAGTACTTC. The encoded protein is CASSQPPGLGYEQYF. The chain combines TRBV3-1 with TRBJ2-7; TRBD2 agrees at 8 bases. The V segment lost 2 bases and the J segment 3 bases; nucleotides outside the gene matches: 6. This CDR3 is built from 15 residues. Germline assignment: CDR1 LGHDT and CDR2 YNNKEL (reference sequence).

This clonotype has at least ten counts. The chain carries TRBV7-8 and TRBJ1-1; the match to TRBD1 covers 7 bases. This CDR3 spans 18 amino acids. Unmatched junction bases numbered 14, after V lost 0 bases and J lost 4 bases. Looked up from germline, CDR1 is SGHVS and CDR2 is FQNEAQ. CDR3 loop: CASSLARGYTGETTEAFF. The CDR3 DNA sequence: TGTGCCAGCAGCTTAGCGAGGGGGTATACAGGGGAGACCACTGAAGCTTTCTTT.

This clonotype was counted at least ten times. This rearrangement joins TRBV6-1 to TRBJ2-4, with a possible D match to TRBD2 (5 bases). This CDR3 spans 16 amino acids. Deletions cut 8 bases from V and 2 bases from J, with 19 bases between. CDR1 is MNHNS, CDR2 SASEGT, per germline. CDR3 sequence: CASETSRSGTKNIQYF. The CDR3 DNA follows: TGTGCCAGCGAAACCTCGCGGTCGGGGACCAAAAACATTCAGTACTTC.

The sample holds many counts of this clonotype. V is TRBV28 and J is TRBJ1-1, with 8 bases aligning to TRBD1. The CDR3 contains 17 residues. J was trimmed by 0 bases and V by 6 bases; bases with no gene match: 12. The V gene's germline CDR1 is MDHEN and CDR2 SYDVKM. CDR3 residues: CASSMDRDYNMNTEAFF. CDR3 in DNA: TGTGCCAGCAGCATGGACAGGGACTACAACATGAACACTGAAGCTTTCTTT.

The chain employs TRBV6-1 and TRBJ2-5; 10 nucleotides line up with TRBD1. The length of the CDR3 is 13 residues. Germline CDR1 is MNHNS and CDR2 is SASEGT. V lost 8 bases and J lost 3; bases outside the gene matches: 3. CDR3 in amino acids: CASGDRGKETQYF. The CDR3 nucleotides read TGTGCCAGCGGGGACAGGGGAAAAGAGACCCAGTACTTC.

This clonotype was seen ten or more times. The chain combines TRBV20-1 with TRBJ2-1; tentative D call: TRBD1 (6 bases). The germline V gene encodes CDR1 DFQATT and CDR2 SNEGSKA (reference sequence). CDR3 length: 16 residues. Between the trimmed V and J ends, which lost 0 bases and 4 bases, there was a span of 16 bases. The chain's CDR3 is CSARDDDRRWYNEQFF. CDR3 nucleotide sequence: TGCAGTGCTAGAGATGACGACAGGCGGTGGTACAATGAGCAGTTCTTC.